This T cell receptor beta chain was sequenced for a study of OX40 agonist ivuxolimab in advanced cancers. Study details: The mean age was approximately 60 years, ranging from 23 to 79, with less than 90% of participants male. Partial responses, seen in three patients, involved one hepatocellular carcinoma and two cutaneous melanomas.

Concerning this clone itself: Its antigen is currently unknown.

Individuals having autoimmune disease history or systemic immunosuppression were not enrolled. V dropped 4 bases and J dropped 4; count of bases not matched to a gene: 5. The length of the CDR3 is 15 residues. Germline assignment: CDR1 LNHNV and CDR2 YYDKDF (reference sequence). Regarding the study as a whole: At 0.1 to 3.0 mg/kg and by week 6, clonal expansion occurred in CD4+ and CD8+ blood T cells.

Profiled with immunoSEQ multiplex PCR; TCRdb holds only in-frame clones, not every one. The data show more than 40,000 clones, around 90% seen once. This receptor was obtained from an adult with an advanced solid tumor such as melanoma, head and neck, liver or kidney cancer. V gene TRBV15 combines with J gene TRBJ2-4, with TRBD1 matching over 9 bases. The sequences come from CD4+ or CD8+ T cells sorted from blood, collected in a trial of the OX40 agonist ivuxolimab. The CDR3 loop reads CATSKIDRGKNIQYF. The CDR3 region has the DNA TGTGCCACCAGCAAAATCGACAGGGGGAAAAACATTCAGTACTTC.